This entry is about one T cell receptor beta chain. Its recognized antigen is unknown. No base quality information exists; no much larger clone differs at one position. These data come from a study of shared clonotypes between healthy human individuals (dated by TCRdb to about 2020). About the study as a whole: A couple of women and a few men aged 18 to 49 years were included in the cohort. Different laboratories and diverse techniques were used to prepare libraries and sequence TCR repertoires, to increase sequencing depth and limit assay-specific biases. To estimate repertoire size and how much clonotype sharing occurs between individuals, the study deeply sequenced the blood TCR repertoires of several healthy adults. Each donor's leukapheresis produced roughly between roughly 0.85 and 10 billion PBMCs. For each donor, three plates each were used for CD4 naive and CD4 memory, two plates were used for CD8 naive, and one plate was used for CD8 memory.

According to the germline V gene, CDR1 reads SQVTM and CDR2 reads ANQGSEA. The CDR3 covers 12 residues, taking in both the cysteine and the phenylalanine. Only CDR3 DNA remains: 36 bases, in frame from the first base. The junction shows trimming of 6 bases on V and 2 bases on J, and the gene matches do not reach 3 bases of it. The donors were healthy, HIV-negative adults who had no recently reported acute infections or vaccinations. Only Caucasian adults living in Nashville, Tennessee, USA were represented among the donors. CD4+ T cells were enriched by magnetic negative selection, after which naive cells were positively selected on CD45RA and the negative fraction was taken as the memory subset. Blood was obtained by leukapheresis, after which PBMCs were separated by Ficoll-Histopaque density gradient centrifugation and cryopreserved in liquid nitrogen vapor phase. Analytical flow cytometry was used to check the purity and quantity of each magnetically sorted T cell population. Genomic DNA was isolated from each sorted fraction and quantified by UV absorbance on a Nanodrop 2000c.

Using the deep immunoSEQ assay, multiplex PCR amplified TCR CDR3 regions from genomic DNA. Extracted genomic DNA from each cell subset was distributed evenly across all wells of several immunoSEQ 96-well plates, and each plate was treated as a replicate. Each replicate PCR for sorted subsets received 150 to 250 ng genomic DNA, equal to roughly 29,000 T cell genomes. Purified libraries were quantified with a Qubit 3.0 fluorometer, sized on a Bioanalyzer 2100, and re-quantified with the KAPA Library Quantification kit. Each immunoSEQ 96-well plate was sequenced on its own single-read 150-cycle Illumina NextSeq 550 flow cell. The study's processing was this. Because only junctional sequences without quality scores were contained in the immunoSEQ output, filtering matching that applied to full-length reads could not be performed. To assign V/J genes and CDR3, sequences were annotated using PyIR, a Python wrapper for IgBLAST v1.9, with IMGT germline references. Reads were removed for weak V/J assignments (E-value above 1e-6), missing CDR3, stop codons, out-of-frame junctions, or ambiguous translated residues. A V3J clonotype was defined by an identical inferred V gene, J gene, and CDR3 amino acid sequence. The percentage overlap between two repertoires was calculated by dividing the number of shared unique clonotypes by the size of the smaller repertoire. RTK rarefaction, the Chao1 estimator, and Recon v2.1 estimates of unobserved clonotypes were used to assess repertoire richness. Generation probabilities for all TCRbeta clonotypes obtained by the gDNA method from a handful of donors were computed using OLGA. TCRdb re-hosts the immuneACCESS table, in-frame sequences only. Its copies lack some clones; in the studies checked, an unresolved V gene accounts for under half of them, and the cause for the rest is not known. D and trimming come from the DNA, and the V and J calls and clone size come from that table. The sample table holds some 660,000 clones, of which 73% were seen once. Around 1.8% of the sample is held by the ten biggest clonotypes.

Broad study findings and their caveats: Pairwise subsampling indicated that sequencing depth was expected to affect the degree of clonotype sharing among donors. Across a few donors, approximately 5% of naive CD4, roughly 3.3% of naive CD8, 2% to 2.5% of memory CD4, and under 0.45% of memory CD8 clonotypes were shared. Rarefaction of sorted-subset datasets indicated incomplete sequencing despite the large sequencing depth. Because the study included a small number of donors, the genetic and exposure-history diversity represented was limited. Estimated clonotype richness was generally larger for naive than for memory subsets. Only blood was sampled, and tissue TCR repertoires likely differ from those in blood. Compared with non-shared clonotypes, clonotypes shared by all four sorted-subset donors had higher generation probabilities.

The V and J segments used are TRBV29-1 and TRBJ2-7; 8 of the junction bases match TRBD1. Sequences were obtained from memory CD4+ T cells sorted from blood. Sample cell subset or site, as interpreted from the label and publication: CD45RA-negative fraction. The receptor was derived from a woman between 25 and 40 years old in good health. The CDR3 reads CSVADRAYEQYF. The DNA sequence is TGCAGCGTCGCGGACAGGGCCTACGAGCAGTACTTC.